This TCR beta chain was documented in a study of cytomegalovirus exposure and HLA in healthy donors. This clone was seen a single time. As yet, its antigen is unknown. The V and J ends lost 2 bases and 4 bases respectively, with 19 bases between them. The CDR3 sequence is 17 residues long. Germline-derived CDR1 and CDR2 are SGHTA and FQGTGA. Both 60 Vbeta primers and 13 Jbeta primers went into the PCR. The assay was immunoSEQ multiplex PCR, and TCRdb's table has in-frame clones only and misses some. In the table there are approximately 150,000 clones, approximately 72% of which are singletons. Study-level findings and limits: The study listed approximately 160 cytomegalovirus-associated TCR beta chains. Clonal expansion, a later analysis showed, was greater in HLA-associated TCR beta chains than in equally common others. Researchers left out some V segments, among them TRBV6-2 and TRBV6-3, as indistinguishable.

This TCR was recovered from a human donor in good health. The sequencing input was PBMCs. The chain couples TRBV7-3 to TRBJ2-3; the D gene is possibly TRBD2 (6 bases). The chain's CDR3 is CASSLGPGLAQADTQYF. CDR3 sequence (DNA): TGTGCCAGCAGCTTAGGTCCGGGACTCGCTCAGGCAGATACGCAGTATTTT.